This T cell receptor beta chain appears in the sequencing data of a study of blood T cells in healthy people across ages. Study-level findings and limits: Per-million-T-cell TCR beta diversity fell roughly linearly with age. In long-lived donors, naive CD4+ cell counts and diversity exceeded those of aged donors.

Combining a sample-barcoded 5' primer with a J-beta primer mix, a second PCR ran for 7 to 11 cycles. A single record per CDR3 protein comes from TCRdb applying MiXCR to the 5' RACE reads. The sample yields some 1,000,000 distinct CDR3 sequences, around 25% seen once. This CDR3 spans 13 amino acids. Germline lookup yields CDR1 LGHDT and CDR2 YNNKEL (reference sequence). As for this clonotype: Its antigen is as yet unknown.

These data are also associated with another study on T cells of mothers and their children. That source notes: Compared with unrelated pairs, related mother-child pairs had slightly higher, non-significant overlap.

The source of this sequence is a girl aged 2-9 years in good health. The chain couples TRBV3-1 to TRBJ2-5; unclear D gene. The assigned J gene may be wrong: the sequence end matches TRBJ2-7 better. Sequences were obtained from blood. The CDR3 reads CASSQGPLGEQYF. CDR3 nucleotides: TGTGCCAGCAGCCAGGGCCCGTTGGGCGAGCAGTACTTC.